These 18 T cell receptor beta chains came from one sample sequenced in a study of Graves' ophthalmopathy and Graves' hyperthyroidism. From RNA, the CDR3 regions of TCR beta chains were amplified and sequenced. HTBI primers were employed in first-round RT-PCR, then a second-round multiplex PCR followed. TCRdb reprocessed the multiplex PCR reads via MiXCR and lists one record per CDR3 protein. The table includes about 340,000 distinct CDR3 sequences, 15% to 20% detected once. Sequencing was done on a sample of peripheral blood. The receptors here all came from an adult man with Graves' ophthalmopathy.

This clonotype was recorded many times. The chain has TRBV7-8 and TRBJ2-4, with TRBD2 matching over 10 bases. Germline CDR1 SGHVS, CDR2 FQNEAQ. The V gene end was trimmed by 1 base and the J gene end by 5 bases; junction bases not matched to a gene: 5. The CDR3 runs 16 residues. The CDR3 sequence is CASSLDLAGDENIQYF. CDR3 DNA sequence: TGTGCCAGCAGCTTAGACCTAGCGGGAGACGAAAACATTCAGTACTTC.

This clonotype was seen many times. The chain links TRBV5-1 to TRBJ2-7; 7 positions agree with TRBD2. J gave up 5 bases and V 2 bases, and 4 bases lay outside the gene matches. Germline CDR1 SGHRS, CDR2 YFSETQ. The CDR3 covers 13 residues. Written as DNA, the CDR3 is TGCGCCAGCAGCTTCGGGGGGATAAACGAGCAGTACTTC. This translates into CASSFGGINEQYF.

The chain couples TRBV7-2 to TRBJ2-7; a possible D gene is TRBD2 (5 bases). The V gene's germline CDR1 is SGHTA and CDR2 FQGNSA. The CDR3 length is 14 residues. The V end lost 2 bases, the J end lost 3 bases, and 11 bases lay between the germline ends. The CDR3 loop reads CASSLMTGDYEQYF. The CDR3 DNA sequence: TGTGCCAGCAGCTTAATGACCGGGGACTACGAGCAGTACTTC. The full variable domain, completed using reference TRBV7-2 and TRBJ2-7, is GAGVSQSPSNKVTEKGKDVELRCDPISGHTALYWYRQSLGQGLEFLIYFQGNSAPDKSGLPSDRFSAERTGGSVSTLTIQRTQQEDSAVYLCASSLMTGDYEQYFGPGTRLTVT.

Ten or more counts support this clonotype. The chain combines TRBV12-3 or TRBV12-4 with TRBJ1-1, with D unresolved. The V gene lost 3 bases and the J gene lost 0 bases, with 8 bases spanning the gap. CDR3 size: 14 residues. The CDR3 nucleotides are TGTGCCAGCAGTTTGAACAGCATGAACACTGAAGCTTTCTTT. As protein: CASSLNSMNTEAFF.

This clonotype was counted at least ten times. As DNA, the CDR3 is TGTGCCATCAGTGACCCGGATCGAGGTGAAGCTTTCTTT. Translating gives CAISDPDRGEAFF. The V call is TRBV10-3, the J call TRBJ1-1; D remains ambiguous. The CDR3 loop spans 13 amino acids. Trimming took off 3 bases at V and 7 bases at J, with 12 bases between the two ends. Germline loops: CDR1 ENHRY, CDR2 SYGVKD.

This clonotype has a count of ten or more. V and J are TRBV29-1 and TRBJ2-2; the match to TRBD2 covers 13 bases. V lost 2 bases, J lost 2 bases, and 5 bases stayed unmatched. This CDR3 spans 17 amino acids. The germline CDR1 and CDR2 sequences are SQVTM and ANQGSEA. As DNA, the CDR3 is TGCAGCGTTGAACCGGGACTAGCGGGACAAAACACCGGGGAGCTGTTTTTT. The encoded protein is CSVEPGLAGQNTGELFF.

Ten or more counts support this clonotype. The chain carries TRBV30 and TRBJ1-1; no firm D call. Between the trimmed V and J ends, which lost 2 bases and 7 bases, there was a span of 14 bases. In germline, CDR1 is GTSNPN, CDR2 SVGIG (reference sequence). This CDR3 is 13 amino acids long. CDR3 sequence (DNA): TGTGCCTGGAGTCGCGAGGTTTTGGTTGAAGCTTTCTTT. Translating gives CAWSREVLVEAFF.

This clonotype was counted ten times or more. The chain employs TRBV5-1 and TRBJ1-1, with TRBD1 identical over 8 bases. There are 14 residues in the CDR3. CDR1 is SGHRS, CDR2 YFSETQ, per germline. Trimming took 4 bases from V and 4 from J; bases not matched to a gene: 6. CDR3 DNA: TGCGCCAGCAGCGAAGGGACAGGTGCCACTGAAGCTTTCTTT. Amino acids: CASSEGTGATEAFF.

This clonotype was found many times. The CDR3 bases are TGTGCCAGCAGTTATTCACCTTTTGGGGGGGATCAGCCCCAGCATTTT. This sequence encodes CASSYSPFGGDQPQHF. The chain recombines TRBV6-5 with TRBJ1-5; D possibly corresponds to TRBD1 (5 bases). CDR3 length: 16 residues. The V end was cut by 3 bases, the J end by 5 bases, with 17 bases between. Germline CDR1 MNHEY, CDR2 SVGAGI.

Only a few counts were recorded for this clonotype. The chain carries TRBV6-5 and TRBJ2-7; 7 bases line up with TRBD1. The CDR3 is 12 residues long. The germline gives CDR1 MNHEY, CDR2 SVGAGI. V dropped 4 bases and J dropped 12; count of bases not matched to a gene: 9. DNA of the CDR3: TGTGCCAGCAGTTCAGGATCGGGACAGCCGTACTTC. This codes for CASSSGSGQPYF.

This clonotype has a count of ten or more. This chain's CDR3 is CASSRHYGRTSGQETQYF. The CDR3 coding sequence is TGTGCCAGCAGCCGACACTATGGAAGGACTAGCGGACAAGAGACCCAGTACTTC. V usage is TRBV28 and J usage is TRBJ2-5, with TRBD2 matching 10 bases. This CDR3 has 18 amino acids. The trim removed 6 bases at V and 2 bases at J, leaving 15 bases unmatched. Germline values: CDR1 MDHEN, CDR2 SYDVKM.

There are many counts of this clonotype. CDR3 DNA: TGTGCCAGCAGTAAGAGGACAGGCGAGCAGTACTTC. Translating it yields CASSKRTGEQYF. The rearrangement uses TRBV6-1 and TRBJ2-7; TRBD1 matches at 7 bases. The junction had 4 bases not matched to a gene; V was cut back by 5 bases and J by 6 bases. CDR1 is MNHNS and CDR2 is SASEGT in the germline V gene. This CDR3 region has 12 residues.

Many counts were recorded for this clonotype. For the CDR3, the DNA is TGTGCCAGCAGCTTTGTAAAGACAGGGGGCGAGGGAGGCTACACCTTC. It is translated as CASSFVKTGGEGGYTF. V usage is TRBV11-1 and J usage is TRBJ1-2, with 10 bases identical to TRBD1. With V trimmed by 3 bases and J by 8 bases, 12 bases remained unmatched. The length of the CDR3 is 16 residues. Germline V gene lookup returns CDR1 SGHAT and CDR2 FQDESV (reference sequence). The whole variable domain, filled in from reference TRBV11-1 and TRBJ1-2, reads EAEVAQSPRYKITEKSQAVAFWCDPISGHATLYWYRQILGQGPELLVQFQDESVVDDSQLPKDRFSAERLKGVDSTLKIQPAELGDSAMYLCASSFVKTGGEGGYTFGSGTRLTVV.

In its sample, this clonotype was seen many times. The chain recombines TRBV25-1 with TRBJ2-7; the match to TRBD1 covers 8 bases. The CDR3 spans 17 residues. Trimming cost V 4 bases and J 3 bases; bases outside gene matches: 14. The V gene's germline CDR1 is MGHDK and CDR2 SYGVNS. The CDR3 region is CASSALGQGVSDYEQYF. The CDR3 DNA is TGTGCCAGCAGTGCTTTAGGACAGGGCGTATCCGACTACGAGCAGTACTTC.

The chain is built from TRBV11-2 and TRBJ2-7, with TRBD2 matching over 10 bases. The CDR3 runs to 16 residues. The V gene end was trimmed by 3 bases and the J gene end by 3 bases; junction bases not matched to a gene: 8. Germline CDR1 SGHAT, CDR2 FQNNGV. CDR3 in DNA: TGTGCCAGCAGCTTCACTAGCGGGACTCCAGGCTACGAGCAGTACTTC. Translated: CASSFTSGTPGYEQYF.

This clonotype was seen at least ten times. The chain uses TRBV27 and TRBJ2-7; 9 nucleotides align to TRBD1. V was pared by 2 bases and J by 4 bases, with 3 bases of the junction left unmatched. The length of the CDR3 is 14 residues. Germline CDR1 MNHEY, CDR2 SMNVEV (reference sequence). The CDR3 region has the DNA TGTGCCAGCAGTTTACCAGGGACAGGGTACGAGCAGTACTTC. Encoded protein: CASSLPGTGYEQYF.

This clonotype occurred many times. The chain joins TRBV9 to TRBJ1-2; D may be TRBD1 (6 bases). With 3 bases removed from V and 5 bases from J, the gap between germline ends came to 20 bases. The CDR3 extends over 16 amino acids. The germline V gene has CDR1 SGDLS and CDR2 YYNGEE. The CDR3 here is CASSDISAQGLYGYTF. For the CDR3, the DNA is TGTGCCAGCAGCGACATCTCCGCACAGGGCCTTTATGGCTACACCTTC.

This clonotype was detected ten times or more. The rearrangement links TRBV3-1 to TRBJ2-5; D unresolved. Germline V gene lookup returns CDR1 LGHDT and CDR2 YNNKEL (reference sequence). The CDR3 consists of 14 residues. Trimming removed 5 bases from V and 6 bases from J, with 16 bases in between. This CDR3 is CASSIIDEDQTQYF. The CDR3 bases are TGTGCCAGCAGCATCATTGACGAGGACCAGACCCAGTACTTC.